This T cell receptor (beta chain) was found in a study of T cells in Graves' hyperthyroidism and ophthalmopathy. Germline trimming cut 6 bases from V and 4 bases from J; bases unmatched to any gene: 10. The CDR3 has 15 residues. Amplification yielded TCR beta CDR3 regions, with RNA transcripts as the source. When the TCR CDR3 underwent first-round RT-PCR, the HTBI primer set was used. Each CDR3 protein is one row after TCRdb ran MiXCR on the multiplex PCR reads. The sample has some 740,000 distinct CDR3 sequences, 12% to 15% seen once. This clonotype was counted at least ten times. The V gene is TRBV12-3 or TRBV12-4, the J gene TRBJ2-7; 9 bases match TRBD1. The sequence came from a woman between 18 and 29 years old with Graves' hyperthyroidism. Sequenced: blood. The CDR3 bases are TGTGCCAGCAGCTTGACAGGGGGATTGATTTACGAGCAGTACTTC. Its translation: CASSLTGGLIYEQYF.